Listed below are T cell receptor beta chains from one sample, sequenced in a study of T cells in localized non-small cell lung cancer. The assay was immunoSEQ multiplex PCR, and TCRdb's table has in-frame clones only and misses some. There are around 33,000 clones in the sample; around 88% occur only once, and less than 9.5% lies in the top ten. The sequenced sample was peripheral blood, obtained before any cancer treatment. These receptors were collected from a woman aged 35 to 70 with stage I lung adenocarcinoma. The CDR3 runs from the conserved cysteine through the conserved F or W. The D gene is left open where the match is weak. Expanded clones get a size class; other rows say once, few or many, or leave the size out.

clone_size	v_call	d_call	j_call	cdr3_nt	cdr3_aa
NA	TRBV18	TRBD1	TRBJ1-1	TGTGCCAGCCGACGGACAGGGTGGGACACTGAAGCTTTCTTT	CASRRTGWDTEAFF
NA	TRBV28	NA	TRBJ2-3	TGTGCCAGCAGTTTGGTCGGAGATACGCAGTATTTT	CASSLVGDTQYF
once	TRBV5-4	TRBD1	TRBJ1-3	TGTGCCAGCAGCGATCGACAGGGGGCTGGAAACACCATATATTTT	CASSDRQGAGNTIYF
NA	TRBV5-6	NA	TRBJ2-7	TGTGCCAGCAGCCTGGTCCGGGACGGAGCCTACGAGCAGTACTTC	CASSLVRDGAYEQYF
NA	TRBV19	NA	TRBJ1-6	TGTGCCAGTAGTATTTTAGAGGACAATAATTCACCCCTCCACTTT	CASSILEDNNSPLHF
NA	TRBV28	TRBD1	TRBJ1-1	TGTGCCAGCAGTTTAGGGACAGGGAACACTGAAGCTTTCTTT	CASSLGTGNTEAFF
NA	TRBV28	NA	TRBJ1-4	TGTGCCAGCAGTCTCCCTGGGAGGGTAGGAATGGGTTTCGGCGAAAAACTGTTTTTT	CASSLPGRVGMGFGEKLFF
NA	TRBV6-4	NA	TRBJ2-1	TGTGCCAGCAGTGCCGGGCCGGCCAATGAGCAGTTCTTC	CASSAGPANEQFF
NA	TRBV6-1	NA	TRBJ2-1	TGTGCCAGCAGTACCCTGGGGGTTGAGCAGTTCTTC	CASSTLGVEQFF
NA	TRBV11-2	NA	TRBJ2-5	TGTGCCAGCAGCTTAGGAAGCAACCAAGAGACCCAGTACTTC	CASSLGSNQETQYF
NA	TRBV10-3	NA	TRBJ1-3	TGTGCCATCAGTGAGGGTCCAGGGTCCGGAAACACCATATATTTT	CAISEGPGSGNTIYF
NA	TRBV5-6	TRBD2	TRBJ2-5	TGTGCCAGCACCCCTTTCCGGGGCGGGGGGCCCCAAGAGACCCAGTACTTC	CASTPFRGGGPQETQYF
once	TRBV2	NA	TRBJ1-1	TGTGCCAGCAGCGTAAGTAAACGGATGAACACTGAAGCTTTCTTT	CASSVSKRMNTEAFF
NA	TRBV28	NA	TRBJ2-7	TGTGCCAGCAGTTTATTCGGCGGATCGCGGGACAGTTACGAGCAGTACTTC	CASSLFGGSRDSYEQYF
NA	TRBV14	NA	TRBJ2-2	TGTGCCAGCAGCCGAACCCATACGAACACCGGGGAGCTGTTTTTT	CASSRTHTNTGELFF
NA	TRBV4-1	TRBD1	TRBJ1-4	TGCGCCAGCAGCCAGTCGAGCAGGGGGAATGAAAAACTGTTTTTT	CASSQSSRGNEKLFF
NA	TRBV2	NA	TRBJ2-2	TGTGCCAGCAGAGGGGAGCGAGATGGGTTGGAGCTGTTTTTT	CASRGERDGLELFF
NA	TRBV7-2	NA	TRBJ2-3	TGTGCCAGCAGTCGTAACTTTGCCACAGATACGCAGTATTTT	CASSRNFATDTQYF
NA	TRBV2	TRBD1	TRBJ2-7	TGTGCCAGCAGTGAACAGGGGGAGACCTACGAGCAGTACTTC	CASSEQGETYEQYF
NA	TRBV4-1	NA	TRBJ1-1	TGCGCCAGCAGCCAAGAACCGAGCAGGGGCGACACTGAAGCTTTCTTT	CASSQEPSRGDTEAFF
NA	TRBV4-1	TRBD1	TRBJ1-5	TGCGCCAGCAGCCCCCGACAGGGTAATCAGCCCCAGCATTTT	CASSPRQGNQPQHF
NA	TRBV25-1	NA	TRBJ2-1	TGTGCCAGCAGTGCTGCCCGGCGTGAGCAGTTCTTC	CASSAARREQFF
NA	TRBV7-6	NA	TRBJ1-1	TGTGCCAGCAGCCCAGGACCTCGTACTGAAGCTTTCTTT	CASSPGPRTEAFF
NA	TRBV5-1	NA	TRBJ1-3	TGCGCCAGCAGCCTCACTGCTCCTTCGGGAGGAAACACCATATATTTT	CASSLTAPSGGNTIYF
NA	TRBV30	NA	TRBJ1-4	TGTGCCTGGAGCATCAGAGAAAAACTGTTTTTT	CAWSIREKLFF
NA	TRBV7-9	TRBD2	TRBJ2-1	TGTGCCAGCCGAGGGACTAGCGGGTACAATGAGCAGTTCTTC	CASRGTSGYNEQFF
NA	TRBV5-4	NA	TRBJ2-3	TGTGCCAGCAGCTTGGTGGGGGGGACAGCAGATACGCAGTATTTT	CASSLVGGTADTQYF
NA	TRBV4-1	NA	TRBJ1-2	TGCGCCAGCAGCCAAGAGGTCGGCTATGGCTACACCTTC	CASSQEVGYGYTF
NA	TRBV2	NA	TRBJ1-1	TGTGCCAGCAGTCAACAGGGAGTGGAAGCTTTCTTT	CASSQQGVEAFF
NA	TRBV5-5	TRBD2	TRBJ2-7	TGTGCCAGCAGCTTTAACCTAGCGGGGGGGAGGTCCTACGAGCAGTACTTC	CASSFNLAGGRSYEQYF
medium-sized	TRBV4-3	NA	TRBJ1-5	TGCGCCAGCAGCCCCGACCGGGCCTCCGCCAATCAGCCCCAGCATTTT	CASSPDRASANQPQHF
NA	TRBV5-4	NA	TRBJ1-6	TGTGCCAGCAGCTTGTGGGGCGCGGATTCACCCCTCCACTTT	CASSLWGADSPLHF
NA	TRBV6-1	TRBD1	TRBJ1-2	TGTGCCAGCGCCCAGTCAGGGGGCGCGGAGGGCTACACCTTC	CASAQSGGAEGYTF
NA	TRBV9	NA	TRBJ1-2	TGTGCCAGCAGCGGCGACAGATCGAAGTATGGCTACACCTTC	CASSGDRSKYGYTF
medium-sized	TRBV7-2	NA	TRBJ1-5	TGTGCCAGCAGCTTAGGAGGTGGGGCCAGACAGCCCCAGCATTTT	CASSLGGGARQPQHF
NA	TRBV28	NA	TRBJ1-4	TGTGCCAGCACCTCCGGGACATTCTCCCTAAATGAAAAACTGTTTTTT	CASTSGTFSLNEKLFF
NA	TRBV29-1	NA	TRBJ2-7	TGCACCGCTAATTACGAGCAGTACTTC	CTANYEQYF
NA	TRBV2	NA	TRBJ2-7	TGTGCCAGCAACTCGCTTCGGGGAGGAGGTACCGAGCAGTACTTC	CASNSLRGGGTEQYF
NA	TRBV15	NA	TRBJ2-7	TGTGCCACCAGCAGAGATCTAGGATCCTACGAGCAGTACTTC	CATSRDLGSYEQYF
NA	TRBV19	NA	TRBJ1-5	TGTGCCAGTAGTCTAGGGGGTTGGGGGAATCAGCCCCAGCATTTT	CASSLGGWGNQPQHF
NA	TRBV7-9	NA	TRBJ1-2	TGTGCCAGCAGCTCAACACAGGGTCGTGGTGGCTACACCTTC	CASSSTQGRGGYTF
NA	TRBV5-1	NA	TRBJ2-2	TGCGCCAGCAGTAGGCGACAGTACACCGGGGAGCTGTTTTTT	CASSRRQYTGELFF
NA	TRBV19	TRBD1	TRBJ2-7	TGTGCCAGTAGGGGGACAGGGAGATCCTACGAGCAGTACTTC	CASRGTGRSYEQYF
NA	TRBV28	TRBD1	TRBJ2-3	TGTGCCAGCACTCCTGGAAGGGGGCCTGGCACAGATACGCAGTATTTT	CASTPGRGPGTDTQYF
NA	TRBV10-1	TRBD1	TRBJ1-1	TGCGCCAGCAGTGCTCAGGGGGCGATAGGCACTGAAGCTTTCTTT	CASSAQGAIGTEAFF
NA	TRBV4-2	TRBD1	TRBJ1-1	TGTGCCAGCAGCCGAGAGGGACAGGGAAACACTGAAGCTTTCTTT	CASSREGQGNTEAFF
NA	TRBV19	NA	TRBJ2-7	TGTGCCAGTAGTATCAACCTGGGTCCTTACGAGCAGTACTTC	CASSINLGPYEQYF